The rows below give T cell receptor beta chains drawn from one sample of a study of response to subunit inactivated influenza vaccine. TCRdb analysed the RT-PCR reads with MiXCR anew, one entry per CDR3 protein. The table includes 650,000 or so distinct CDR3 sequences, 14% detected once. The specimen comprised PBMCs from blood, sampled around two weeks before vaccination. These TCRs come from a man aged 45-65 years who received an inactivated influenza vaccine. Both conserved end residues are part of each CDR3. The D gene is left open where the match is weak. Size values are once, few and many counts, or a class for expanded clones, and some rows have none.

>TRBV20-1|TRBJ2-1|many|TRBD2
TGCAGTGCTCAACCCCTTAGCGGGAGCTCCTACAATGAGCAGTTCTTC
CSAQPLSGSSYNEQFF
>TRBV23-1|TRBJ2-2|.|TRBD1
TGCGCCAGCAACACCAGGGGGACAGGGTCCGGTGTGAACACCGGGGAGCTGTTTTTT
CASNTRGTGSGVNTGELFF
>TRBV12-3/TRBV12-4|TRBJ1-1|.|.
TGTGCCAGCAGCCCTAGGATCATAGATGAAGCTTTCTTT
CASSPRIIDEAFF
>TRBV18|TRBJ2-5|once|TRBD1
TGTGCCAGCTCACCGGGATACGGGACAGGGGTAGAGGCCCAGTACTTC
CASSPGYGTGVEAQYF
>TRBV7-9|TRBJ1-2|.|.
TGTGCCAGCAACGAGGGCCTTACCTATGGCTACACCTTC
CASNEGLTYGYTF
>TRBV21-1|TRBJ2-3|.|.
TGTGCCAGCAGCAAACCCGGACTAGCGGATCCCACAGATACGCAGTATTTT
CASSKPGLADPTDTQYF
>TRBV9|TRBJ2-1|.|.
TGTGCCAGCAGCGTAGCCCCCCCACAGGGAGGCAATGAGCAGTTCTTC
CASSVAPPQGGNEQFF
>TRBV20-1|TRBJ1-1|.|.
TGCAGTGCTAGAGATCTCGGCAGGTTGTACACTGAAGCTTTCTTT
CSARDLGRLYTEAFF
>TRBV27|TRBJ2-7|.|.
TGTGCCAGCAGTTTTCAAGGGGACTCCTACGAGCAGTACTTC
CASSFQGDSYEQYF
>TRBV7-2|TRBJ1-2|few|.
TGTGCCAGCAGCCCAGCGTTAGGCTATGGCTACACCTTC
CASSPALGYGYTF
>TRBV20-1|TRBJ2-1|.|.
TGCAGTGCTGGGTGGGGATACAATGAGCAGTTCTTC
CSAGWGYNEQFF
>TRBV19|TRBJ2-2|.|.
TGTGCCAGTAGTAACCTCAGGCCGAACACCGGGGAGCTGTTTTTT
CASSNLRPNTGELFF
>TRBV28|TRBJ1-2|few|.
TGTGCCAGCAGTTTTTTGTCGTGGAAATCAGGGTTCCGAAATGGCTACACCTTC
CASSFLSWKSGFRNGYTF
>TRBV29-1|TRBJ2-3|.|TRBD1
TGCAGCGTTCAGGGGGCAGATACGCAGTATTTT
CSVQGADTQYF
>TRBV5-1|TRBJ1-1|many|.
TGCGCCAGCAGCCCGGGACATCAGAACACTGAAGCTTTCTTT
CASSPGHQNTEAFF
>TRBV7-8|TRBJ1-2|.|.
TGTGCCAGCAGCTTAGGAACAGCCTCCTATGGCTACACCTTC
CASSLGTASYGYTF
>TRBV12-3/TRBV12-4|TRBJ1-3|few|.
TGTGCCAGCAGTCCCCCAGGACGGCACGCTGGAAACACCATATATTTT
CASSPPGRHAGNTIYF
>TRBV20-1|TRBJ2-1|.|TRBD2
TGCAGTGCTAGGGGAGGGCCTGTCAATGAGCAGTTCTTC
CSARGGPVNEQFF
>TRBV12-3/TRBV12-4|TRBJ1-5|few|.
TGTGCCAGCAGTCCCGGGGGCGCGAGCAATCAGCCCCAGCATTTT
CASSPGGASNQPQHF
>TRBV29-1|TRBJ2-7|.|TRBD1
TGCAGCGTCGATAGTGTTGGGACAGGGGTTGACTTC
CSVDSVGTGVDF
>TRBV5-1|TRBJ2-1|.|.
TGCGCCAGCAGCTTGGCGGTGGGACATGAGCAGTTCTTC
CASSLAVGHEQFF
>TRBV11-2|TRBJ2-1|many|TRBD2
TGTGCCAGCAGCTTTAGCGGGAGAGGTGAGCAGTTCTTC
CASSFSGRGEQFF
>TRBV5-4|TRBJ2-3|few|TRBD1
TGTGCCAGCAGCTTGGGGACAGGGGGAGGACTCCGCACAGATACGCAGTATTTT
CASSLGTGGGLRTDTQYF
>TRBV23-1|TRBJ2-2|.|.
TGCGCCAGCAGTCAATCTACGGAGGGGGTCAATCAAGTCGAGGGCGTTAGCGGGGAGCTGTTTTTT
CASSQSTEGVNQVEGVSGELFF
>TRBV7-9|TRBJ2-7|few|TRBD1
TGTGCCAGCAGCTCCTCCCTAGGGGGCAACGAGCAGTACTTC
CASSSSLGGNEQYF
>TRBV27|TRBJ2-1|few|TRBD2
TGTGCCAGCAGTTTAGGTAGCGGGATTAGCAATGAGCAGTTCTTC
CASSLGSGISNEQFF
>TRBV9|TRBJ2-7|.|.
TGTGCCAGCAGCGCACACCTAGGCACTTACGAGCAGTACTTC
CASSAHLGTYEQYF
>TRBV6-6|TRBJ1-5|.|.
TGTGCCAGCAGACCCCAGGGCGGTCAGCCCCAGCATTTT
CASRPQGGQPQHF
>TRBV7-2|TRBJ1-2|.|.
TGTGCCAGCAGCTTAGACGGCAGGGGTAATGGCTACACCTTC
CASSLDGRGNGYTF
>TRBV2|TRBJ2-5|few|.
TGTGCCAGCACGCGGGGCGAAGAGACCCAGTACTTC
CASTRGEETQYF
>TRBV28|TRBJ1-5|few|.
TGTGCCAGCAGTTTTCCGGCGGCGTCTAGCAATCAGCCCCAGCATTTT
CASSFPAASSNQPQHF
>TRBV4-3|TRBJ2-3|few|TRBD2
TGCGCCAGCAGCCAAGGGACTAGCAGGTCCACAGATACGCAGTATTTT
CASSQGTSRSTDTQYF
>TRBV29-1|TRBJ2-7|many|.
TGCAGCGTTGTTTTTGGGTCCTACGAGCAGTACTTC
CSVVFGSYEQYF
>TRBV12-3/TRBV12-4|TRBJ1-5|.|TRBD1
TGTGCCAGCAGTTTTCTAACAGGGGGTCAGCCCCAGCATTTT
CASSFLTGGQPQHF
>TRBV3-1|TRBJ2-3|few|TRBD2
TGTGCCAGCAGACCCCGGGGGGGCGCAGATACGCAGTATTTT
CASRPRGGADTQYF
>TRBV3-1|TRBJ1-1|few|.
TGTGCCAGCAGCCAAAGGCCCCCCCTCCGGCAAATGAACACTGAAGCTTTCTTT
CASSQRPPLRQMNTEAFF
>TRBV3-1|TRBJ2-1|.|.
TGTGCCAGCAGCCAAGCAGGGAGGTTTTACAATGAGCAGTTCTTC
CASSQAGRFYNEQFF
>TRBV5-1|TRBJ2-3|.|TRBD2
TGCGCCAGCACCGGGGGGTTGTATCCAGATACGCAGTATTTT
CASTGGLYPDTQYF
>TRBV12-3/TRBV12-4|TRBJ2-3|few|.
TGTGCCAGCGGATTAGGAGGGACAGATACGCAGTATTTT
CASGLGGTDTQYF
>TRBV7-9|TRBJ2-2|.|.
TGTGCCAGCAGCCGACAGGCTAGCGGGGAGCTGTTTTTT
CASSRQASGELFF
>TRBV12-3/TRBV12-4|TRBJ2-3|.|TRBD1
TGTGCCAGCACCGACAGGGGCGATACGCAGTATTTT
CASTDRGDTQYF
>TRBV20-1|TRBJ2-1|few|TRBD1
TGCAGCGCTTGGTCCGGGACAGGGAGCTACAATGAGCAGTTCTTC
CSAWSGTGSYNEQFF
>TRBV5-1|TRBJ1-6|few|.
TGCGCCAGCAGCGCCACTGGACAGAATAATTCACCCCTCCACTTT
CASSATGQNNSPLHF
>TRBV19|TRBJ1-1|.|.
TGTGCCAGTAGTATTGCCCGGGAGAACACTGAAGCTTTCTTT
CASSIARENTEAFF
>TRBV11-2|TRBJ2-3|.|.
TGTGCCAGCAGCTCGATGTTGACAGATACGCAGTATTTT
CASSSMLTDTQYF
>TRBV20-1|TRBJ2-7|.|.
TGCAGTGCGTGCCTTTCCTACGAGCAGTACTTC
CSACLSYEQYF
>TRBV4-1|TRBJ2-1|.|TRBD2
TGCGCCAGCAGCCTCCGGGACTATATCCACAATGAGCAGTTCTTC
CASSLRDYIHNEQFF
>TRBV20-1|TRBJ2-5|.|.
TGCAGTGCTAGCCAGGGGGAGACCCAGTACTTC
CSASQGETQYF
>TRBV3-1|TRBJ2-3|many|TRBD2
TGTGCCAGCAGCCCGACTAGCGGAGGCACAGATACGCAGTATTTT
CASSPTSGGTDTQYF
>TRBV7-3|TRBJ2-1|.|TRBD2
TGTGCCAGCAGCTTAACGAGGCGTAGCGGGAGGGCCACCGAGCAGTTCTTC
CASSLTRRSGRATEQFF
>TRBV12-3/TRBV12-4|TRBJ1-5|few|TRBD1
TGTGCCAGCAGTCCTCAGGGGGCCAATCAGCCCCAGCATTTT
CASSPQGANQPQHF
>TRBV2|TRBJ2-1|.|.
TGTGCCAGCAGGAGTAGGGTCAATGAGCAGTTCTTC
CASRSRVNEQFF
>TRBV4-3|TRBJ2-3|few|TRBD2
TGCGCCAGCAGCCAAGAGTTAGCGGGACACACAGATACGCAGTATTTT
CASSQELAGHTDTQYF